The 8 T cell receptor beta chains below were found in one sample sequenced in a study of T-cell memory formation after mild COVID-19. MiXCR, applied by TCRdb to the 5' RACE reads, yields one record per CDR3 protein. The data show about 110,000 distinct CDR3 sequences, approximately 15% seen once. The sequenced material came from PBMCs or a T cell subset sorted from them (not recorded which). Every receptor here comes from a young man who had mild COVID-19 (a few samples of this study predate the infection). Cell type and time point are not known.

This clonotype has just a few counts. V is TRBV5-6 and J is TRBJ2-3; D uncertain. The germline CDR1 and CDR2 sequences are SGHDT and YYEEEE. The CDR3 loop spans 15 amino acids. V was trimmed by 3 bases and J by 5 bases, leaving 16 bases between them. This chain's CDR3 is CASSYPRLSGDTQYF. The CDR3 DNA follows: TGTGCCAGCAGCTACCCCCGGCTATCGGGAGATACGCAGTATTTT.

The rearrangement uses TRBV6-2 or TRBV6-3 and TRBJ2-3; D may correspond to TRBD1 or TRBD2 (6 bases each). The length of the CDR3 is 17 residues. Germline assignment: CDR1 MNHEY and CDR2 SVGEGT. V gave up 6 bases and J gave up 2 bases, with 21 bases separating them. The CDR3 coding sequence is TGTGCCAGCAGCCTCCGGGGGCCCGTCTCTTACACAGATACGCAGTATTTT. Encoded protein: CASSLRGPVSYTDTQYF.

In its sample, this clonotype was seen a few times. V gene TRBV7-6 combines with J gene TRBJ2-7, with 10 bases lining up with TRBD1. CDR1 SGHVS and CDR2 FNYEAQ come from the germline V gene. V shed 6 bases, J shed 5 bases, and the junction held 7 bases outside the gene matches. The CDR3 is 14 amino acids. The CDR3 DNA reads TGTGCCAGCAGGCAAACCGGGACAGGGGACGAGCAGTACTTC. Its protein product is CASRQTGTGDEQYF. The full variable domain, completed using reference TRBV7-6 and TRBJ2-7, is GAGVSQSPRYKVTKRGQDVALRCDPISGHVSLYWYRQALGQGPEFLTYFNYEAQQDKSGLPNDRFSAERPEGSISTLTIQRTEQRDSAMYRCASRQTGTGDEQYFGPGTRLTVT.

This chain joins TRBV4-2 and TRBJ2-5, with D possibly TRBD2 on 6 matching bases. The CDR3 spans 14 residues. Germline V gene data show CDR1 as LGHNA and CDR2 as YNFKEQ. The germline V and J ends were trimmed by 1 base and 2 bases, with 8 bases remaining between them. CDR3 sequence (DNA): TGTGCCAGCAGCCAAGCCGCGGGGCAAGAGACCCAGTACTTC. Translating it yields CASSQAAGQETQYF.

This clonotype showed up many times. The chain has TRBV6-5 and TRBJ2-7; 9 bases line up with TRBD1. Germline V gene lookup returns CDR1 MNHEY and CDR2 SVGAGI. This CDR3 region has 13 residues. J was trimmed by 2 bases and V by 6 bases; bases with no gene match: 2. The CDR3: CASSDRGTYEQYF. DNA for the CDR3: TGTGCCAGCAGCGACAGGGGGACCTACGAGCAGTACTTC.

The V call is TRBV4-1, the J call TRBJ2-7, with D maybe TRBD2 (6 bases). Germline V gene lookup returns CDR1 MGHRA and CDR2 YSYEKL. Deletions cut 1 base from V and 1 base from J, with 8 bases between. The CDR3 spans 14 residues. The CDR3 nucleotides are TGCGCCAGCAGCCAAGGCGGGACTTCCTACGAGCAGTACTTC. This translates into CASSQGGTSYEQYF.

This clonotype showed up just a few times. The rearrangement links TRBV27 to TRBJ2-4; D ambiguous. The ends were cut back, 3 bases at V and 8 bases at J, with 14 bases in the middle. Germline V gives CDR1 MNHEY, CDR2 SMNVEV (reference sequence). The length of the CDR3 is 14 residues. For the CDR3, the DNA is TGTGCCAGCAGTTTTATGGGGAAGAGGCACATTCAGTACTTC. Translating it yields CASSFMGKRHIQYF.

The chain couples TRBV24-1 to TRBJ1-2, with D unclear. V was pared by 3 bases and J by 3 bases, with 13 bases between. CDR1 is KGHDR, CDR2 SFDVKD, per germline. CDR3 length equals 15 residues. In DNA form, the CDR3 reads TGTGCCACCAGTGATCCCGGAAAGGATGACTATGGCTACACCTTC. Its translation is CATSDPGKDDYGYTF.